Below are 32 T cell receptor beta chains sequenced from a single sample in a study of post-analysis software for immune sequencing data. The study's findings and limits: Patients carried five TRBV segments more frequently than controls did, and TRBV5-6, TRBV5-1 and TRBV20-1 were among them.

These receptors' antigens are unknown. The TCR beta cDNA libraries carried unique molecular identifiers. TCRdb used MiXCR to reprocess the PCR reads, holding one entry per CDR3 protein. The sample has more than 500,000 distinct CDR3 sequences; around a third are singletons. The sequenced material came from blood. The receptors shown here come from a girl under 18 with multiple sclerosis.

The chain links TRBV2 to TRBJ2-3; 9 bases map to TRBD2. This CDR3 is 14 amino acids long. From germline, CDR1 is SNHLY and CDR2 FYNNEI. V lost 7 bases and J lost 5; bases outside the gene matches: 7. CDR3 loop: CASNPSGVVDTQYF. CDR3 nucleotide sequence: TGTGCCAGCAATCCTAGCGGGGTGGTAGATACGCAGTATTTT.

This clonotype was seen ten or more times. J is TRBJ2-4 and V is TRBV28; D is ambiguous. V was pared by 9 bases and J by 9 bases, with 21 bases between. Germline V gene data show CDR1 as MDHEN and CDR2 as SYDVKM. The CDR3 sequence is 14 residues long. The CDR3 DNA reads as TGTGCCAGTCAGACGAACTCCGGGCCGCTCATTCAGTACTTC. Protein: CASQTNSGPLIQYF. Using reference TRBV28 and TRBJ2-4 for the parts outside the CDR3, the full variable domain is DVKVTQSSRYLVKRTGEKVFLECVQDMDHENMFWYRQDPGLGLRLIYFSYDVKMKEKGDIPEGYSVSREKKERFSLILESASTNQTSMYLCASQTNSGPLIQYFGAGTRLSVL.

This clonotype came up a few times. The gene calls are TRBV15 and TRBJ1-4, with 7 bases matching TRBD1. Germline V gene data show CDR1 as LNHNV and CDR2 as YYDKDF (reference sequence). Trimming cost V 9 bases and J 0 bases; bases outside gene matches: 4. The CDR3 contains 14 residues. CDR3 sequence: CATRQGTTNEKLFF. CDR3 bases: TGTGCCACTAGACAGGGTACAACTAATGAAAAACTGTTTTTT.

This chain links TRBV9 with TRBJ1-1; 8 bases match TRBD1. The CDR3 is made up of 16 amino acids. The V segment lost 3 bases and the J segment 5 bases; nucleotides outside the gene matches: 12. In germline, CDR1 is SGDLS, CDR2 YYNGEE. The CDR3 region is CASSGEGQAPRTEAFF. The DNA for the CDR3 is TGTGCCAGCAGCGGCGAGGGACAGGCCCCGAGGACTGAAGCTTTCTTT.

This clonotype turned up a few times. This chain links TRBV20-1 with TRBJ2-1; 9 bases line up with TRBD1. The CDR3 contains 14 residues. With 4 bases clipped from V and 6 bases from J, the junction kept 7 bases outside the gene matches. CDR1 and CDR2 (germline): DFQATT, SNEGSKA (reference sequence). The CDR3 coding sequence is TGCAGTGCTACCCACAGGGGGCTCCGCAATGAGCAGTTCTTC. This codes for CSATHRGLRNEQFF.

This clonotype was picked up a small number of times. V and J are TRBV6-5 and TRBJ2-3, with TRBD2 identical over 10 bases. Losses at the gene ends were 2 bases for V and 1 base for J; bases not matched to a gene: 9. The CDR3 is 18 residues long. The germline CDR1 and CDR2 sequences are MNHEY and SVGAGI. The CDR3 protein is CASSYGNPSGGRTDTQYF. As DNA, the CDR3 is TGTGCCAGCAGTTACGGGAATCCTAGCGGGGGCCGCACAGATACGCAGTATTTT.

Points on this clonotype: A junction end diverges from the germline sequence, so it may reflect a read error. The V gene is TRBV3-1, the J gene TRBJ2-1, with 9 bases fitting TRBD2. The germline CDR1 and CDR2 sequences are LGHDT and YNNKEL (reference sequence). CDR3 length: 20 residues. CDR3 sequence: CACSQEGLAGNSGSYNEQFF. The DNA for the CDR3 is TGTGCCTGCAGCCAAGAAGGGCTAGCGGGGAATTCCGGCTCCTACAATGAGCAGTTCTTC.

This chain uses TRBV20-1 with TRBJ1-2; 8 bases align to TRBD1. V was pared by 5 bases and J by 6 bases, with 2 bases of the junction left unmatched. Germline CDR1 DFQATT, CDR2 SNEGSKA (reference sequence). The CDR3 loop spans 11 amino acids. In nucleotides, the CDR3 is TGCAGTGCTCCCAGGGGGCATGGCTACACCTTC. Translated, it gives CSAPRGHGYTF.

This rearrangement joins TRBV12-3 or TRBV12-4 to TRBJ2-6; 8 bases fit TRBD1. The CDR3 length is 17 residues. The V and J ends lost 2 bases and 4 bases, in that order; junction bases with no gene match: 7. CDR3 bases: TGTGCCAGCAGTTTATCCGGCAGGGGGCCGGGGGCCAACGTCCTGACTTTC. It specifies CASSLSGRGPGANVLTF.

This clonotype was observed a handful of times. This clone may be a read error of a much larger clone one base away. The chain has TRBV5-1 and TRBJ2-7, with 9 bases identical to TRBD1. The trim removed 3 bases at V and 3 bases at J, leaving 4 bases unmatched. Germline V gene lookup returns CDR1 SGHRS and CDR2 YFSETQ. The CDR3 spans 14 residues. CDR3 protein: CASSWGQGVYEQYF. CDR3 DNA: TGCGCCAGCAGCTGGGGACAGGGAGTCTACGAGCAGTACTTC.

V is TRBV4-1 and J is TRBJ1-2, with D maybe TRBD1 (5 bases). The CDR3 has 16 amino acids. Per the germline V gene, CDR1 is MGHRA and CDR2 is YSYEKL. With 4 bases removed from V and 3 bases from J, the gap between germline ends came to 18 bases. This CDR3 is CASSPTPGLGDYGYTF. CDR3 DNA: TGCGCCAGCAGCCCCACCCCAGGGCTTGGGGACTATGGCTACACCTTC.

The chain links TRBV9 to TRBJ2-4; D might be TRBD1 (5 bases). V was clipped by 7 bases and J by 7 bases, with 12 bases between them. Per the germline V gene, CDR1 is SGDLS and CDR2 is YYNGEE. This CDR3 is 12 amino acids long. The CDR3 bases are TGTGCCAGCTCAGGGTTGCGGAACATTCAGTACTTC. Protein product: CASSGLRNIQYF.

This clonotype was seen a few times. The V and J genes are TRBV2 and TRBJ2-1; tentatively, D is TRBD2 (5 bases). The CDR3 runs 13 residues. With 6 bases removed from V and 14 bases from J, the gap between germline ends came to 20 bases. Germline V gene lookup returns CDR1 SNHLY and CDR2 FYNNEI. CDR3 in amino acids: CASSPLLTRVEFF. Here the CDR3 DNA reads TGTGCCAGCAGCCCCCTTTTGACGAGGGTAGAGTTCTTC.

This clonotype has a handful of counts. CDR3 amino acids: CASSSWEGEQFF. CDR3 sequence (DNA): TGTGCCAGCAGCTCGTGGGAAGGTGAGCAGTTCTTC. V is TRBV5-5 and J is TRBJ2-1; D remains unclear. The CDR3 covers 12 residues. CDR1 and CDR2 from the germline V gene are SGHKS and YYEKEE (reference sequence). Trimming removed 3 bases at V and 9 bases at J, with 10 bases between.

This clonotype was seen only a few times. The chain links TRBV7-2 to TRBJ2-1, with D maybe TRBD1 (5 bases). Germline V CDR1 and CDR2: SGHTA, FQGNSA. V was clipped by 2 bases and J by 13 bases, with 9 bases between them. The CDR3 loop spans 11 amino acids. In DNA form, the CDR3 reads TGTGCCAGCAGCTTAAGCAGGGATCAGTTCTTC. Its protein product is CASSLSRDQFF.

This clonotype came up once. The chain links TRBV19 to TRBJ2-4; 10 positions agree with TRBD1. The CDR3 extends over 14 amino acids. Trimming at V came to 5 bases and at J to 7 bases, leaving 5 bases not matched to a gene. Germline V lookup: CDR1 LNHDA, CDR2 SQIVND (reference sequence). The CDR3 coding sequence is TGTGCCAGTAGTCGTCCGGGACAGGGGAACATTCAGTACTTC. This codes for CASSRPGQGNIQYF.

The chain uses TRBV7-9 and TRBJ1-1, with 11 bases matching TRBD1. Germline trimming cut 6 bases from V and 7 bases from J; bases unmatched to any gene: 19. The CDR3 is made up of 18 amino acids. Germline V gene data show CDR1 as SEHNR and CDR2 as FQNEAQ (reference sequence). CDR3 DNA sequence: TGTGCCAGCAGTGGTTCGACCGGACAGGGGGCGGGTGGAAATGAAGCTTTCTTT. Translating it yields CASSGSTGQGAGGNEAFF.

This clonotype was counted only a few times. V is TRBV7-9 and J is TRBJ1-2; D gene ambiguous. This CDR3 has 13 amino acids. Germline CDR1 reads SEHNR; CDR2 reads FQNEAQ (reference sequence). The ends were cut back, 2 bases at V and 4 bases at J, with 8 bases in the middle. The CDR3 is CASSLKQSYGYTF. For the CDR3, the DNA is TGTGCCAGCAGCTTAAAACAGTCCTATGGCTACACCTTC.

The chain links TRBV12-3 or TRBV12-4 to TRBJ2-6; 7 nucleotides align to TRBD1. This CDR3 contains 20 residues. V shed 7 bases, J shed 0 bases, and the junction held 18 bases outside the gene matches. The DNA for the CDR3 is TGTGCCAGCACCAATGGACAGGACCCTTACCATCACTCTGGGGCCAACGTCCTGACTTTC. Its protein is CASTNGQDPYHHSGANVLTF.

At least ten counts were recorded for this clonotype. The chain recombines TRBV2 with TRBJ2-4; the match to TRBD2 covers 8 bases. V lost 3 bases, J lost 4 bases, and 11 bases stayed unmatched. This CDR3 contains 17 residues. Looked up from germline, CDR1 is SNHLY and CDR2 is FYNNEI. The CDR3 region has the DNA TGTGCCAGCAGTGAGGCTTACCGGGGGGGCTCAAAAAACATTCAGTACTTC. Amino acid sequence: CASSEAYRGGSKNIQYF.

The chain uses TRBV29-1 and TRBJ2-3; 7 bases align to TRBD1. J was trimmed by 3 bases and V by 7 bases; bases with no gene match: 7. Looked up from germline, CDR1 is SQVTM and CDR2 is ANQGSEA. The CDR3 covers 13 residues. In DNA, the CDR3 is TGCAGCGCCGAAGGACAGGAAACAGATACGCAGTATTTT. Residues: CSAEGQETDTQYF.

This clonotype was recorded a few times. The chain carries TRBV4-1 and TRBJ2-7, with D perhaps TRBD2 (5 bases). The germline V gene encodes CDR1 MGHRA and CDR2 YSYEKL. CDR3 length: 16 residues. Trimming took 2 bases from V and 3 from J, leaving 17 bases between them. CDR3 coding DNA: TGCGCCAGCAGCCAACCAGATGAAGGAGGAATCTACGAGCAGTACTTC. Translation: CASSQPDEGGIYEQYF.

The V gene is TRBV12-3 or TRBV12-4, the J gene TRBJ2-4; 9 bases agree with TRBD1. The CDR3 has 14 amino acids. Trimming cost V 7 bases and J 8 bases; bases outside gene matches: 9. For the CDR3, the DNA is TGTGCCAGCAACACGGGACAGGGAAGCCACATTCAGTACTTC. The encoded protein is CASNTGQGSHIQYF.

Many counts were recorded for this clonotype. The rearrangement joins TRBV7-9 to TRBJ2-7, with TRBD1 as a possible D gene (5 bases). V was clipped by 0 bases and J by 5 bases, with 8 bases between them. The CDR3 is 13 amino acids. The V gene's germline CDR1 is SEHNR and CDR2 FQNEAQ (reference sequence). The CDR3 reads CASSLAQGHEQYF. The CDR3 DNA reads TGTGCCAGCAGCTTAGCGCAGGGCCACGAGCAGTACTTC.

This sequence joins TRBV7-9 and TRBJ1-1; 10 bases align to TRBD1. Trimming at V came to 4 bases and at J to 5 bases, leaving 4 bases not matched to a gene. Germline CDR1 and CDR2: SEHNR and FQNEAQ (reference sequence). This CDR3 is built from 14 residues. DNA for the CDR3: TGTGCCAGCAGCTGGACAGGGGGACGTACTGAAGCTTTCTTT. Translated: CASSWTGGRTEAFF.

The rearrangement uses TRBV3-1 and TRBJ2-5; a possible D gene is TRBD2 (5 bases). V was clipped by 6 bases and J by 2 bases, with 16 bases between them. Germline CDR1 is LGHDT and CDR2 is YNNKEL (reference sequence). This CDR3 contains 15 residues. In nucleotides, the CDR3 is TGTGCCAGCAGTTCCACTAGGACGGGACAAGAGACCCAGTACTTC. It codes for CASSSTRTGQETQYF.

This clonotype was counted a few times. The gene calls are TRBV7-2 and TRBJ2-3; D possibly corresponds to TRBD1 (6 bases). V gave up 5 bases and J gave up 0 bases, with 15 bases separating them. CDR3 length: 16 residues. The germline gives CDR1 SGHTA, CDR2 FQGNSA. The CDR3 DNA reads TGTGCCAGCAGCAGACCACAGGGCCCTAGCACAGATACGCAGTATTTT. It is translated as CASSRPQGPSTDTQYF. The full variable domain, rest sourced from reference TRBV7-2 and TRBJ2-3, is GAGVSQSPSNKVTEKGKDVELRCDPISGHTALYWYRQSLGQGLEFLIYFQGNSAPDKSGLPSDRFSAERTGGSVSTLTIQRTQQEDSAVYLCASSRPQGPSTDTQYFGPGTRLTVL.

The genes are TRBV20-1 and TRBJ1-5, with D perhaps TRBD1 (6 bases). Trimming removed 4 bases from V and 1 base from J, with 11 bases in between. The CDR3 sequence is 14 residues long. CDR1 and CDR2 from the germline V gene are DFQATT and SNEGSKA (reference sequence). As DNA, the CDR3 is TGCAGTGCTAAAGGCGACAGGAGCAATCAGCCCCAGCATTTT. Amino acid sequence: CSAKGDRSNQPQHF.

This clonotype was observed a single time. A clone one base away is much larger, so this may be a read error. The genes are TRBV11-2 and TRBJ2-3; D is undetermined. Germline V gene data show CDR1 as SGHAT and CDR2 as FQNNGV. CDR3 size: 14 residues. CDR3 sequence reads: CASGFNLFSDTQYF. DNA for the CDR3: TGTGCCAGCGGCTTTAATCTGTTTTCAGATACGCAGTATTTT.

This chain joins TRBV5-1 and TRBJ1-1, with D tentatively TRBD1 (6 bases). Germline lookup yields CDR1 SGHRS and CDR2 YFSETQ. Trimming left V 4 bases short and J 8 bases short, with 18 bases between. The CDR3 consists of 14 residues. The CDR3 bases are TGCGCCAGCAGCGTGGGGGCCGGGATAGGAGAAGCTTTCTTT. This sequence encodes CASSVGAGIGEAFF.

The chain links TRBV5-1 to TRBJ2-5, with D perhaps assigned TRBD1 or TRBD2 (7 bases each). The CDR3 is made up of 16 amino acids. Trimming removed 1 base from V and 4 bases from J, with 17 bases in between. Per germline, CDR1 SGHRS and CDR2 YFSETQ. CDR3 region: CASSLRQGGPGETQYF. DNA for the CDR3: TGCGCCAGCAGCTTGCGACAGGGAGGGCCGGGAGAGACCCAGTACTTC.

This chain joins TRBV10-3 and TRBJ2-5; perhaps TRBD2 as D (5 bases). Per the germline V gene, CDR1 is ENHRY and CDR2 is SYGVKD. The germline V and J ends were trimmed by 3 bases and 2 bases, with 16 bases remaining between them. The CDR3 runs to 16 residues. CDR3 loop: CAISDESAGLQETQYF. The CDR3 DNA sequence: TGTGCCATCAGTGACGAGTCGGCAGGACTTCAAGAGACCCAGTACTTC.